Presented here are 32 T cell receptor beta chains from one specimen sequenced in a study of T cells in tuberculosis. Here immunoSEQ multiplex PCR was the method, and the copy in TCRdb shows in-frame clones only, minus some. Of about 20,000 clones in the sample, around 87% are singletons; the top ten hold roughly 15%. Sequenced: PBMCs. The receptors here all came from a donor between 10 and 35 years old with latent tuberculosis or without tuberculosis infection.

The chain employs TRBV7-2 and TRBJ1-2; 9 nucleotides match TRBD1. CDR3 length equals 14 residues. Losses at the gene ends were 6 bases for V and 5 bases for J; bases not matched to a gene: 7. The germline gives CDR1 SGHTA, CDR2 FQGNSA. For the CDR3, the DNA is TGTGCCAGCAGGTGGACAGGGGCAAATTATGGCTACACCTTC. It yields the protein CASRWTGANYGYTF.

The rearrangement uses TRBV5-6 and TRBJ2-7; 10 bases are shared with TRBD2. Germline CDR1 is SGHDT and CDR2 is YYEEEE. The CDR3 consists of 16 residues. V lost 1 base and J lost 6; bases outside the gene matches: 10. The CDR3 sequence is CASSLRTSGARVEQYF. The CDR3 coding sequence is TGTGCCAGCAGCTTGCGTACTAGCGGGGCTCGTGTCGAGCAGTACTTC.

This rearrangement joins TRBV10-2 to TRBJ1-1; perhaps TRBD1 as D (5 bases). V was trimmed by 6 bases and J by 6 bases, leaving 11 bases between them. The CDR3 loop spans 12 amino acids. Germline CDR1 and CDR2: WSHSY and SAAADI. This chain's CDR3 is CASRGPLAEAFF. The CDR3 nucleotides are TGCGCCAGCAGGGGGCCCTTGGCTGAAGCTTTCTTT.

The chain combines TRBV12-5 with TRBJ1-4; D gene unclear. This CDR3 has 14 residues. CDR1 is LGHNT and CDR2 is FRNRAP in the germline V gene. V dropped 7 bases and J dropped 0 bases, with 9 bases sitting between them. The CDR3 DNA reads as TGTGCTAGTGCCACCGGAGCAACTAATGAAAAACTGTTTTTT. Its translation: CASATGATNEKLFF.

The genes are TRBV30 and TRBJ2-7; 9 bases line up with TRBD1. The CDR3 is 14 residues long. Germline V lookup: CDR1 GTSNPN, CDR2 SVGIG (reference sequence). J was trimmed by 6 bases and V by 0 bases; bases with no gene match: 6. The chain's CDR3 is CAWSVLRQGGEQYF. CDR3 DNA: TGTGCCTGGAGTGTACTGAGACAGGGGGGCGAGCAGTACTTC.

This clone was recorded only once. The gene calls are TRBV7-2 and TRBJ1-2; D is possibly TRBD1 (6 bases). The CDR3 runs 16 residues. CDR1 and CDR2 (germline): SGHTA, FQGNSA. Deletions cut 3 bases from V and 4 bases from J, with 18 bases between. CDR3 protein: CASSLLIRDRSYGYTF. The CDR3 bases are TGTGCCAGCAGCTTGCTCATCCGCGACAGGAGCTATGGCTACACCTTC.

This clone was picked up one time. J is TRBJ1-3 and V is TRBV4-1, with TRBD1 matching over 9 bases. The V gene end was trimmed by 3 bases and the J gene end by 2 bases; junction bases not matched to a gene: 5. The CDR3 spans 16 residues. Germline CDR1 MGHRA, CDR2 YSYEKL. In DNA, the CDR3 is TGCGCCAGCAGCCAGGGACAGGGCTCCACTGGAAACACCATATATTTT. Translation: CASSQGQGSTGNTIYF.

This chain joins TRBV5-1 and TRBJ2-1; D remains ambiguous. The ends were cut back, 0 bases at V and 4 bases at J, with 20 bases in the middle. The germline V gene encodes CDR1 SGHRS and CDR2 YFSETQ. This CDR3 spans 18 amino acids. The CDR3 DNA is TGCGCCAGCAGCTTGGCCGAGACATATCGAATTGAGTACAATGAGCAGTTCTTC. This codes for CASSLAETYRIEYNEQFF.

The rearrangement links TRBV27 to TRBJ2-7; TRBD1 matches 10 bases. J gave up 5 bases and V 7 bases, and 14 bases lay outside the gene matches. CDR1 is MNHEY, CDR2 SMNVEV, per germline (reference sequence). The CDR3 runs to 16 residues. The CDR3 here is CASTLRLGTGDHEQYF. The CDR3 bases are TGTGCCAGCACTCTGCGTTTGGGGACAGGGGATCACGAGCAGTACTTC.

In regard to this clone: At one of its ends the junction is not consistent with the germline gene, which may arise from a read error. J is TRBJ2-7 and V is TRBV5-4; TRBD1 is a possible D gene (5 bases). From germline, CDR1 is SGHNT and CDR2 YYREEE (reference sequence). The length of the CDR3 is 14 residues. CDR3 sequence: CASSLGQGIYEQYF. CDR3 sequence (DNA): TGTGCCAGTAGCTTGGGGCAGGGTATCTACGAGCAGTACTTC.

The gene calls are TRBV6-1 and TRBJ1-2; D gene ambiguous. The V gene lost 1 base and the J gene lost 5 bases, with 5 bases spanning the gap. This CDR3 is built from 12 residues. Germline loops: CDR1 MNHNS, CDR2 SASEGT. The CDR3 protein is CASSEVSYGYTF. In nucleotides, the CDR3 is TGTGCCAGCAGTGAAGTCAGTTATGGCTACACCTTC.

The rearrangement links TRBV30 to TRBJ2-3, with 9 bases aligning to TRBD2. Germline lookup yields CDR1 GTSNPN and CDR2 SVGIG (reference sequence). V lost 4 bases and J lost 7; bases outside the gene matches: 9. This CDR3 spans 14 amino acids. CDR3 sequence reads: CAWTGGGAPNTQYF. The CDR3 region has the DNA TGTGCCTGGACTGGCGGGGGGGCCCCCAATACGCAGTATTTT.

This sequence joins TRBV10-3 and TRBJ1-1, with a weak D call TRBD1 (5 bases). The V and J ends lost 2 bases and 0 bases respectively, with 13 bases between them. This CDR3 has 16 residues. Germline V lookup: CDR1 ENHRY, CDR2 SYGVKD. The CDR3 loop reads CAISEGPLRVNTEAFF. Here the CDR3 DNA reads TGTGCCATCAGTGAGGGCCCCCTCAGGGTGAACACTGAAGCTTTCTTT.

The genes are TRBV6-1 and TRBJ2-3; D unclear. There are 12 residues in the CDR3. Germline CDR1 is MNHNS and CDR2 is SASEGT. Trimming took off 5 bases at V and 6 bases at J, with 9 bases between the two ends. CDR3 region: CASSLSRDTQYF. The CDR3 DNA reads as TGTGCCAGCAGTCTAAGTCGGGATACGCAGTATTTT.

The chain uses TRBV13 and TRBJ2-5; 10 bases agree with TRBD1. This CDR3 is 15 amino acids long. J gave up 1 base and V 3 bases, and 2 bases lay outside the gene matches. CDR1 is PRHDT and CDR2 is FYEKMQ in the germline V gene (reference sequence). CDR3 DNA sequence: TGTGCCAGCAGCTTGTGGACAGGGGGCCAAGAGACCCAGTACTTC. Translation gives CASSLWTGGQETQYF.

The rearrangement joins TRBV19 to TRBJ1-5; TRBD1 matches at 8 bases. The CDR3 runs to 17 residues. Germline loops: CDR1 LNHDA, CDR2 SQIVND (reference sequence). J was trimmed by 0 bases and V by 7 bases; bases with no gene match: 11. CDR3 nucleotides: TGTGCCAGTAAATCTTGGGACAGGAGGTATAGCAATCAGCCCCAGCATTTT. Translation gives CASKSWDRRYSNQPQHF.

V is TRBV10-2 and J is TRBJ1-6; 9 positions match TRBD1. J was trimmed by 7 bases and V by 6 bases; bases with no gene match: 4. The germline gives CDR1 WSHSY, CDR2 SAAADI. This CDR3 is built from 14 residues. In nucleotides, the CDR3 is TGCGCCAGCAGGGCGGGACAGGGAAATTCACCCCTCCACTTT. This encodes CASRAGQGNSPLHF.

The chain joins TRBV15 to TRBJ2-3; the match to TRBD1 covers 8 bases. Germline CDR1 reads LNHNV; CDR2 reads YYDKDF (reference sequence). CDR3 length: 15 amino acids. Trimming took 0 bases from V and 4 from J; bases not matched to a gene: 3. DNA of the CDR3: TGTGCCACCAGCAGAGAAGGACAGGGAGCAGATACGCAGTATTTT. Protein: CATSREGQGADTQYF. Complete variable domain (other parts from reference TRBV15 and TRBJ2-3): DAMVIQNPRYQVTQFGKPVTLSCSQTLNHNVMYWYQQKSSQAPKLLFHYYDKDFNNEADTPDNFQSRRPNTSFCFLDIRSPGLGDTAMYLCATSREGQGADTQYFGPGTRLTVL.

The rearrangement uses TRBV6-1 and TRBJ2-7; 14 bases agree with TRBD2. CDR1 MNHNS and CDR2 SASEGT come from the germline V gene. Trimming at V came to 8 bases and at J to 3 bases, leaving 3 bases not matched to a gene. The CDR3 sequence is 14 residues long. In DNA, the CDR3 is TGTGCCAGCGGGACTAGCGGGGGCATCTACGAGCAGTACTTC. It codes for CASGTSGGIYEQYF.

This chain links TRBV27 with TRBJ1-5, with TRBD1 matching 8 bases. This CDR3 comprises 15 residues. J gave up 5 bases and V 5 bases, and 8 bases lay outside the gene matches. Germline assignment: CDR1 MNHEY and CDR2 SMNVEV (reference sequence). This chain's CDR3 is CASSHRGSRDQPQHF. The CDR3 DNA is TGTGCCAGCAGTCACAGGGGGAGTAGAGATCAGCCCCAGCATTTT.

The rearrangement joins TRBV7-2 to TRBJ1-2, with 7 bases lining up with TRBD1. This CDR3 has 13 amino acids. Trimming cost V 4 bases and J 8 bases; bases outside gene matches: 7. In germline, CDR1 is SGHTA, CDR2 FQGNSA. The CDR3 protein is CASSSVTGDGYTF. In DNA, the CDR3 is TGTGCCAGCAGCTCTGTCACAGGGGACGGCTACACCTTC.

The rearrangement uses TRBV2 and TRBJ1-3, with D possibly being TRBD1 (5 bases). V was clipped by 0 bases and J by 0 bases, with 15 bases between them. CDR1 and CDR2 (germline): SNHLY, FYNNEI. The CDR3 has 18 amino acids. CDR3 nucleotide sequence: TGTGCCAGCAGTGAAGCGGGTCATAGGGGCGACTCTGGAAACACCATATATTTT. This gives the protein CASSEAGHRGDSGNTIYF.

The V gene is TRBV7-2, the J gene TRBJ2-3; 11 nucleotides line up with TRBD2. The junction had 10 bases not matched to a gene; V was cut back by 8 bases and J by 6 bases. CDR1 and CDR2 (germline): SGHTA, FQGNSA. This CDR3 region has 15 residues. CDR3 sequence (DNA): TGTGCCAGCTCTGCCGTAGCGGGGGGGCTGGATACGCAGTATTTT. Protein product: CASSAVAGGLDTQYF.

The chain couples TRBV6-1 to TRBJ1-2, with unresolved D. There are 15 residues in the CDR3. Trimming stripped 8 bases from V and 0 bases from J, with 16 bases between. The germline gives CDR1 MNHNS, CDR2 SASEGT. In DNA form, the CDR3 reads TGTGCCAGCTCCGCTGAGAGGGCTTCTAACTATGGCTACACCTTC. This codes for CASSAERASNYGYTF.

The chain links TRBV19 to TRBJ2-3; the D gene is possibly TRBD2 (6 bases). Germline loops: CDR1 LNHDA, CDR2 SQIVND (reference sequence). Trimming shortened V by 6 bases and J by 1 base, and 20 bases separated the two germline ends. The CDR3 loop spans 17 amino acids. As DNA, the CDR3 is TGTGCCAGTAGCGAAAACGGGGTGGGGGGAGGCACAGATACGCAGTATTTT. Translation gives CASSENGVGGGTDTQYF.

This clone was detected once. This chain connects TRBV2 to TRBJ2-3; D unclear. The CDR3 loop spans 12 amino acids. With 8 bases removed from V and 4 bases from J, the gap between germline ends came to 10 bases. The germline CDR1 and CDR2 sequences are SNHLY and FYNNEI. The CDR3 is CASSVIPDTQYF. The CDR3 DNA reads TGTGCCAGCTCAGTTATCCCAGATACGCAGTATTTT.

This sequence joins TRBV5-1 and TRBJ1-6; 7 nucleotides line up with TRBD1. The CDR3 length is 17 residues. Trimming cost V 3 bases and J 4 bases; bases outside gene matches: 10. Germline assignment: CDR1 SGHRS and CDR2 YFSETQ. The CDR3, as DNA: TGCGCCAGCAGCTGGACCGGTGACAGGGCATATAATTCACCCCTCCACTTT. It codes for CASSWTGDRAYNSPLHF. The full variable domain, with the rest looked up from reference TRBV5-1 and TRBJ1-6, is KAGVTQTPRYLIKTRGQQVTLSCSPISGHRSVSWYQQTPGQGLQFLFEYFSETQRNKGNFPGRFSGRQFSNSRSEMNVSTLELGDSALYLCASSWTGDRAYNSPLHFGNGTRLTVT.

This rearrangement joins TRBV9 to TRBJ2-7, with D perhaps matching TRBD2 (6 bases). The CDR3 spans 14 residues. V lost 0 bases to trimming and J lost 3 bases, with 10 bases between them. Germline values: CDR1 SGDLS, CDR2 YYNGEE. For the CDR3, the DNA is TGTGCCAGCAGCGTAGAAGGAGGGGACTACGAGCAGTACTTC. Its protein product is CASSVEGGDYEQYF. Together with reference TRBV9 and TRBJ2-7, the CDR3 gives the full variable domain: DSGVTQTPKHLITATGQRVTLRCSPRSGDLSVYWYQQSLDQGLQFLIQYYNGEERAKGNILERFSAQQFPDLHSELNLSSLELGDSALYFCASSVEGGDYEQYFGPGTRLTVT.

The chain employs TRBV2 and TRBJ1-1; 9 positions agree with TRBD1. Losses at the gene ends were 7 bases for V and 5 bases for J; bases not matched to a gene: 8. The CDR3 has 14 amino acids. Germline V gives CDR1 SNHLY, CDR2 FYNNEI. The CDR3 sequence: CASKDGQGRTEAFF. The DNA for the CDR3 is TGTGCCAGCAAGGACGGACAGGGGAGGACTGAAGCTTTCTTT.

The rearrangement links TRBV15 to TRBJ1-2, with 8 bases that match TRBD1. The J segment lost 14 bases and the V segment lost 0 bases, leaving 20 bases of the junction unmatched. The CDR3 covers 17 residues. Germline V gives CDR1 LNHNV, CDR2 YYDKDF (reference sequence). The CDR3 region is CATSRDFTPSQGGGRTF. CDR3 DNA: TGTGCCACCAGCAGAGATTTCACCCCGTCACAGGGGGGGGGCAGAACCTTC.

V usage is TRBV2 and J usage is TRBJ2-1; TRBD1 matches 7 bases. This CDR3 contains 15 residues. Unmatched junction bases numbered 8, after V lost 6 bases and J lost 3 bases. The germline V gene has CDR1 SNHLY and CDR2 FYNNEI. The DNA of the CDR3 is TGTGCCAGCAGACCCGACAGGGAAGGCTACAATGAGCAGTTCTTC. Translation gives CASRPDREGYNEQFF.

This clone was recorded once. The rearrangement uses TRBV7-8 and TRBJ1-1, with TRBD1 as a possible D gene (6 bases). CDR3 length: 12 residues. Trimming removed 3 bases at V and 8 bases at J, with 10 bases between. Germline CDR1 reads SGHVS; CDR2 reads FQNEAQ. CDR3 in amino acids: CASSFRQGEAFF. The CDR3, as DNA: TGTGCCAGCAGCTTCCGCCAGGGGGAAGCTTTCTTT.